Listed below are T cell receptor beta chains from one sample, sequenced in a study of blood T cell repertoires in COVID-19. Produced via immunoSEQ multiplex PCR; TCRdb's table is partial and in-frame only. The sample records some 99,000 clones, roughly 90% being singletons. Sequenced input: peripheral blood. The receptors were sampled from a human donor with COVID-19, enrolled during active disease. The donor label of this sample is uncertain. Each CDR3 is given without its conserved first and last residue. For some rows the clone size is stated as once, few or many, or as a class when expanded; others skip it.

J | size | V | CDR3
TRBJ1-6 | . | TRBV9 | ASSAAAGLNSPLH
TRBJ2-1 | . | TRBV5-1 | ASSLRASGGDNEQF
TRBJ2-5 | . | TRBV6-4 | ASSSGTGSSETQY
TRBJ2-7 | . | TRBV2 | ASSLEQGESYEQY
TRBJ1-1 | . | TRBV6-1 | ASSEILGATEAF
TRBJ2-7 | . | TRBV30 | ASTGLSSYEQY
TRBJ2-3 | . | TRBV4-2 | ASSAYSGGATDTQY
TRBJ2-7 | . | TRBV27 | ASRREAYVREQY
TRBJ2-1 | . | TRBV7-3 | ASSEPGQGANEQF
TRBJ1-3 | . | TRBV9 | ASSVAGAWGNTIY
TRBJ2-2 | . | TRBV18 | ASSFSLAGNTGELF
TRBJ2-7 | once | TRBV9 | ASSVAGTPWNEQY
TRBJ1-6 | . | TRBV6-1 | ASSEMGQGVNSPLH
TRBJ1-2 | . | TRBV10-3 | AISEWREGYGYT
TRBJ1-3 | . | TRBV3-1/TRBV3-2 | ASSLLETGNTIY
TRBJ2-1 | . | TRBV7-6 | ASSLTGTGYNEQF
TRBJ1-2 | . | TRBV29-1 | SVEATSGENGYT
TRBJ2-2 | . | TRBV5-1 | ASTGQTRGNTGELF